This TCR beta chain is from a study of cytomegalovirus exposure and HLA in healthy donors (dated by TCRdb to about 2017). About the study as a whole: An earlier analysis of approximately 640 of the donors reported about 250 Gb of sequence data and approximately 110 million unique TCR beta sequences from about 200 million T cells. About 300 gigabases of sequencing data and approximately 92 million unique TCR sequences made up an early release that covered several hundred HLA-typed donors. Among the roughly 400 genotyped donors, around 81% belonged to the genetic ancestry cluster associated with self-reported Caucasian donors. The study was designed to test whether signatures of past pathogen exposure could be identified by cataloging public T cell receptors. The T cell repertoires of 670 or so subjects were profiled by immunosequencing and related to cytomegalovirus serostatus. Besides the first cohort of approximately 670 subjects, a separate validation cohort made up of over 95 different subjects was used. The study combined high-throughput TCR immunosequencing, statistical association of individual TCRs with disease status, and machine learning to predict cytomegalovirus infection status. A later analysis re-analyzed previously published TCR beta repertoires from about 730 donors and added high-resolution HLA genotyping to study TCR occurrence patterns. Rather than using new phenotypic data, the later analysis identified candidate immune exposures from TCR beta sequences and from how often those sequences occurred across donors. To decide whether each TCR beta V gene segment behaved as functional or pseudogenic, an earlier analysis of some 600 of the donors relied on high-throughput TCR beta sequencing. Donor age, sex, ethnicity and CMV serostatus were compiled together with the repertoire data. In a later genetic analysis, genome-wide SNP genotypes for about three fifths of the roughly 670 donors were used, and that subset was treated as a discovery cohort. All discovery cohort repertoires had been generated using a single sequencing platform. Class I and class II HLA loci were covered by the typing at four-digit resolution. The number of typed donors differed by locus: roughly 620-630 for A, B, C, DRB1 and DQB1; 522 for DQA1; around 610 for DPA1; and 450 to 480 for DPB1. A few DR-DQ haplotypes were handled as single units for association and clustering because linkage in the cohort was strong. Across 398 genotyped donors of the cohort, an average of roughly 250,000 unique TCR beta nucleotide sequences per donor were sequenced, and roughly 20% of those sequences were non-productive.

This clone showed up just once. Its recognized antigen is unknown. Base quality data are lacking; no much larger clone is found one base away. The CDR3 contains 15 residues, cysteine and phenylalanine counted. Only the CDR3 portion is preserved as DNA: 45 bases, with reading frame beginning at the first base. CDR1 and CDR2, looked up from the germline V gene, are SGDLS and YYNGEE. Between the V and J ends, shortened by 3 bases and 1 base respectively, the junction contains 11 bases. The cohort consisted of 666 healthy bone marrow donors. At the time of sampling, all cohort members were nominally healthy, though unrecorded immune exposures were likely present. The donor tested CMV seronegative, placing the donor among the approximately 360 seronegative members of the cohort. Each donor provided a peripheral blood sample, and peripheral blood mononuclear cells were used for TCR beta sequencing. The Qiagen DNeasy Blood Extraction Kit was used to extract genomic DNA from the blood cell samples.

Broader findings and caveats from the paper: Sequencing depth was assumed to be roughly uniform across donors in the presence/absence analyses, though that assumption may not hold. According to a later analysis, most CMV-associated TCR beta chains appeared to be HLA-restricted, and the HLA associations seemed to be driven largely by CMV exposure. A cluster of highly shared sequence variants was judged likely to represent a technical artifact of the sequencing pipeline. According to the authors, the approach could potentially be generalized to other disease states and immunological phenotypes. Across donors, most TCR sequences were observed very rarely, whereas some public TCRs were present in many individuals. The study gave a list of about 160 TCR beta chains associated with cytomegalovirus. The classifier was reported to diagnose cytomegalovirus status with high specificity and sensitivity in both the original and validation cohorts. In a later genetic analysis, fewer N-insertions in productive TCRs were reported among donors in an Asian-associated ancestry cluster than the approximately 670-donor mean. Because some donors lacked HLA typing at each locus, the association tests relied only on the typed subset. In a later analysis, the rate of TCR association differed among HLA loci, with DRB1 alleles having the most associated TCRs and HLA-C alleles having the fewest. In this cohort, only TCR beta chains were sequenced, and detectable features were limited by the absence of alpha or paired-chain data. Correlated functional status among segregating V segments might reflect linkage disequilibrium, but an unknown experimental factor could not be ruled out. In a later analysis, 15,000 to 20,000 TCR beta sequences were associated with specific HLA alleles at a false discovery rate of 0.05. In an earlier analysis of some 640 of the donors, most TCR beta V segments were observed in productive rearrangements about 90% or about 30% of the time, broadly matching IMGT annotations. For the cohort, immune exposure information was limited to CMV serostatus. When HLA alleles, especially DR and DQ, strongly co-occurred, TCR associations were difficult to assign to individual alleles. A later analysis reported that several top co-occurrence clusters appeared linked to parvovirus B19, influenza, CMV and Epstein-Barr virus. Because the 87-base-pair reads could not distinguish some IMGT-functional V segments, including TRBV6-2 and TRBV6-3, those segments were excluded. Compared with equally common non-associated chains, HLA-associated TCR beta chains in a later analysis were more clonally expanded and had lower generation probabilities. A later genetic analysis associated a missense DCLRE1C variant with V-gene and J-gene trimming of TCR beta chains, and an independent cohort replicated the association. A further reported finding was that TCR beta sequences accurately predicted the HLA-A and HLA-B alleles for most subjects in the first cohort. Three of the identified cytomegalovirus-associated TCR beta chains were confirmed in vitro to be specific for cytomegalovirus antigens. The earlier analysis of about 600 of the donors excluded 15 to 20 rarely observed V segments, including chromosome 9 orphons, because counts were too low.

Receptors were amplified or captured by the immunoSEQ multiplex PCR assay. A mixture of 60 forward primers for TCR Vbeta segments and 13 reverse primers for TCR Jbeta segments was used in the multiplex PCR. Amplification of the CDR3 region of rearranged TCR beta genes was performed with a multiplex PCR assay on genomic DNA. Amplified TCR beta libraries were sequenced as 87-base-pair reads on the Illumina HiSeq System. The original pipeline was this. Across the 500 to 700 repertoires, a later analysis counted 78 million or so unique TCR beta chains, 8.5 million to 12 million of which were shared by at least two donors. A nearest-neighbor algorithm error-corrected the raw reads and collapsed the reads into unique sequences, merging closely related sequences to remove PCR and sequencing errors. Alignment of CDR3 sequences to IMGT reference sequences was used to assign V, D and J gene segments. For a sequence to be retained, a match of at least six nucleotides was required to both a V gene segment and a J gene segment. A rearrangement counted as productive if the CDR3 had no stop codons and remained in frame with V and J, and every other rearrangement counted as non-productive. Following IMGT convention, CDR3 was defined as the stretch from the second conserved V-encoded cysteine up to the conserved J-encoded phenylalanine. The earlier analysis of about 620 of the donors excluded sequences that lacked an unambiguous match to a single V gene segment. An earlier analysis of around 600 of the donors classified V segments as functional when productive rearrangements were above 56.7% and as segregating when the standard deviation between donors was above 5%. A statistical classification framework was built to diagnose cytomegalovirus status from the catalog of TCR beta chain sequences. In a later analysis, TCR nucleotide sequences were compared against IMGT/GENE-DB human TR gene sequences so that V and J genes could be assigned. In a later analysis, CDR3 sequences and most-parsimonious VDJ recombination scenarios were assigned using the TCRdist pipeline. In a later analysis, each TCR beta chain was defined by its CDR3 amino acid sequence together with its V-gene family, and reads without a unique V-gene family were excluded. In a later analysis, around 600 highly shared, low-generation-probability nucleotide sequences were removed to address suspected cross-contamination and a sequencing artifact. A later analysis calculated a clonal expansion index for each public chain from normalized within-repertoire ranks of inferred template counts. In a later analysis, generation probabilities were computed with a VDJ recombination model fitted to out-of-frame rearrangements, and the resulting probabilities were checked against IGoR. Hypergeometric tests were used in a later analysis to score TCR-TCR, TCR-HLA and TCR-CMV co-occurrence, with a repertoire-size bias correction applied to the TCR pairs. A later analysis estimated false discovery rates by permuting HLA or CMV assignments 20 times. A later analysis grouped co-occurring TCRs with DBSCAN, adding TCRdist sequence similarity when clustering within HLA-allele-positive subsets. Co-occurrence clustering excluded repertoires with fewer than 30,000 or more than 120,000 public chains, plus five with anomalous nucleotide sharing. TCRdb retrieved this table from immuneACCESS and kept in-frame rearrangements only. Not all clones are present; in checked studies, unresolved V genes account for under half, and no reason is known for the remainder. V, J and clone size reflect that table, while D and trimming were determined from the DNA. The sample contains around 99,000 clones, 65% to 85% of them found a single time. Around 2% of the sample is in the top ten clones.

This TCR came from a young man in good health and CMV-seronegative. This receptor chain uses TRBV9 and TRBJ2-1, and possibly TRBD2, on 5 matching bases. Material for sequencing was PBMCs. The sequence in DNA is TGTGCCAGCAGCGGCCCGGGGAAGTCCTACAATGAGCAGTTCTTC. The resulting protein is CASSGPGKSYNEQFF.